The clone carrying this T cell receptor beta chain was seen many times. Its cognate antigen is unknown. TCR beta VDJ and CDR3 profiles were obtained from a genomic DNA template. A single record per CDR3 protein comes from TCRdb applying MiXCR to the reads. The table lists 170,000 or so distinct CDR3 sequences, roughly 65% of them singletons. CDR1 and CDR2 (germline): MGHRA, YSYEKL. The CDR3 consists of 14 residues. Trimming took 1 base from V and 0 from J, leaving 5 bases between them. This entry comes from a study of CD8+CD57+ T cells in acquired aplastic anemia. The authors sequenced patients whose flow cytometry had shown CD8+CD57+ cell expansion. Notes on the study in general: Twenty-nine shared CD8+ CDR3s appeared highly expressed within patients' immunodominant clones.

The sample taken for sequencing was sorted CD4+, CD8+, or CD8+CD57+ T cells (not recorded which) from PBMCs. The V call is TRBV4-1, the J call TRBJ2-3; the D is unclear. The TCR was taken from a human donor with aplastic anemia. The CDR3 coding sequence is TGCGCCAGCAGCCAAGTCGTCAGCACAGATACGCAGTATTTT. Protein: CASSQVVSTDTQYF.